Listed here are 23 T cell receptor beta chains from one sample, sequenced in a study of identifying expanded T cells in peripheral blood. Profiling relied on immunoSEQ multiplex PCR, and the TCRdb table lists in-frame clones only, not all of them. The sample records under 100,000 clones, around 90% being singletons. The specimen sequenced was blood. Receptor source: a person aged 18 to 70 in good health.

The chain couples TRBV19 to TRBJ1-6; possible D gene TRBD1, 6 bases. Germline assignment: CDR1 LNHDA and CDR2 SQIVND (reference sequence). Trimming stripped 4 bases from V and 2 bases from J, with 15 bases between. This CDR3 spans 17 amino acids. In nucleotides, the CDR3 is TGTGCCAGTAGTACCCGAGGGGGGATCACCTATAATTCACCCCTCCACTTT. Protein: CASSTRGGITYNSPLHF. Drawing the rest from reference TRBV19 and TRBJ1-6, the complete variable domain is DGGITQSPKYLFRKEGQNVTLSCEQNLNHDAMYWYRQDPGQGLRLIYYSQIVNDFQKGDIAEGYSVSREKKESFPLTVTSAQKNPTAFYLCASSTRGGITYNSPLHFGNGTRLTVT.

This clone was recorded once. The V gene is TRBV13, the J gene TRBJ2-7; D possibly matches TRBD1 or TRBD2 (5 bases each). CDR3 length equals 14 residues. The V end was cut by 4 bases, the J end by 4 bases, with 14 bases between. Germline lookup yields CDR1 PRHDT and CDR2 FYEKMQ (reference sequence). The CDR3 region has the DNA TGTGCCAGCAGCTCCTGGGACGAACAATACGAGCAGTACTTC. Residues: CASSSWDEQYEQYF.

The chain couples TRBV7-2 to TRBJ1-1; the match to TRBD1 covers 7 bases. This CDR3 has 17 amino acids. The trim removed 4 bases at V and 0 bases at J, leaving 11 bases unmatched. Germline loops: CDR1 SGHTA, CDR2 FQGNSA. As DNA, the CDR3 is TGTGCCAGCAGCTCCAGACAGGGAAGCACCATGAACACTGAAGCTTTCTTT. It yields the protein CASSSRQGSTMNTEAFF. Full variable domain (missing parts from reference TRBV7-2 and TRBJ1-1): GAGVSQSPSNKVTEKGKDVELRCDPISGHTALYWYRQSLGQGLEFLIYFQGNSAPDKSGLPSDRFSAERTGGSVSTLTIQRTQQEDSAVYLCASSSRQGSTMNTEAFFGQGTRLTVV.

V and J are TRBV6-5 and TRBJ1-2; D gene ambiguous. The V and J ends lost 6 bases and 6 bases respectively, with 14 bases between them. CDR1 is MNHEY, CDR2 SVGAGI, per germline. The CDR3 has 13 residues. CDR3 sequence: CASSQSQSNGYTF. Here the CDR3 DNA reads TGTGCCAGCAGCCAGTCTCAGTCGAATGGCTACACCTTC.

V usage is TRBV30 and J usage is TRBJ1-1; D not certain. Germline V lookup: CDR1 GTSNPN, CDR2 SVGIG (reference sequence). The CDR3 length is 13 residues. Trimming left V 7 bases short and J 1 base short, with 13 bases between. The CDR3 coding sequence is TGTGCCTCTGGAGGCATAGCGAACACTGAAGCTTTCTTT. The encoded protein is CASGGIANTEAFF.

The V call is TRBV19, the J call TRBJ2-7; D possibly corresponds to TRBD2 (6 bases). The V and J ends lost 5 bases and 6 bases respectively, with 17 bases between them. Germline-derived CDR1 and CDR2 are LNHDA and SQIVND (reference sequence). The CDR3 loop spans 14 amino acids. The CDR3 is CASSGPPLAFEQYF. The CDR3 DNA reads TGTGCCAGTAGTGGCCCCCCACTAGCTTTCGAGCAGTACTTC.

This rearrangement joins TRBV2 to TRBJ1-3, with a possible D match to TRBD1 (6 bases). This CDR3 contains 14 residues. Germline-derived CDR1 and CDR2 are SNHLY and FYNNEI. With 6 bases removed from V and 3 bases from J, the gap between germline ends came to 12 bases. CDR3 sequence reads: CASRYRDGGNTIYF. For the CDR3, the DNA is TGTGCCAGCAGATACAGGGATGGTGGAAACACCATATATTTT.

This clone has only one observation. The rearrangement joins TRBV7-3 to TRBJ2-1, with D possibly being TRBD2 (6 bases). This CDR3 has 15 residues. The germline CDR1 and CDR2 sequences are SGHTA and FQGTGA. V shed 1 base and J shed 2 bases, with 9 bases lying between them. CDR3 residues: CASSLSGATYNEQFF. The CDR3 DNA is TGTGCCAGCAGCTTAAGCGGGGCAACCTACAATGAGCAGTTCTTC.

The chain employs TRBV28 and TRBJ2-1; possible D gene TRBD1, 6 bases. Germline CDR1 and CDR2: MDHEN and SYDVKM. V gave up 1 base and J gave up 7 bases, with 11 bases separating them. This CDR3 has 14 residues. The CDR3 sequence is CASSLLQGKNEQFF. The DNA of the CDR3 is TGTGCCAGCAGTTTATTACAGGGTAAGAATGAGCAGTTCTTC.

The chain employs TRBV7-2 and TRBJ2-7; TRBD2 is a possible D gene (6 bases). Trimming removed 1 base at V and 2 bases at J, with 12 bases between. The CDR3 is made up of 15 amino acids. Germline V gene sequence: CDR1 SGHTA, CDR2 FQGNSA. The CDR3, as DNA: TGTGCCAGCAGCTTAGTCTCCGCGGGGCCCTACGAGCAGTACTTC. This codes for CASSLVSAGPYEQYF.

J is TRBJ2-7 and V is TRBV11-2, with 7 nucleotides matching TRBD2. From germline, CDR1 is SGHAT and CDR2 FQNNGV. V shed 4 bases and J 4 bases; nucleotides not matched to a gene: 13. The CDR3 consists of 16 residues. The CDR3 region has the DNA TGTGCCAGCAGCTCACCCCTTGACGGGGGGACGTACGAGCAGTACTTC. Translation: CASSSPLDGGTYEQYF.

The chain employs TRBV5-1 and TRBJ2-6, with 7 bases identical to TRBD1. The CDR3 is made up of 20 amino acids. J lost 1 base, V lost 0 bases, and 13 bases had no gene match. Germline loops: CDR1 SGHRS, CDR2 YFSETQ. CDR3 amino acids: CASSLAGGRLRGSGANVLTF. CDR3 nucleotides: TGCGCCAGCAGCTTGGCAGGGGGACGACTAAGGGGATCTGGGGCCAACGTCCTGACTTTC. The variable domain in full, completed from reference TRBV5-1 and TRBJ2-6, reads KAGVTQTPRYLIKTRGQQVTLSCSPISGHRSVSWYQQTPGQGLQFLFEYFSETQRNKGNFPGRFSGRQFSNSRSEMNVSTLELGDSALYLCASSLAGGRLRGSGANVLTFGAGSRLTVL.

V and J are TRBV30 and TRBJ1-1; D unclear. The germline V and J ends were trimmed by 0 bases and 1 base, with 9 bases remaining between them. CDR3 length equals 14 residues. Germline values: CDR1 GTSNPN, CDR2 SVGIG (reference sequence). This chain's CDR3 is CAWSVGSANTEAFF. The CDR3 nucleotides are TGTGCCTGGAGTGTAGGTTCGGCGAACACTGAAGCTTTCTTT.

The chain employs TRBV30 and TRBJ1-1; no reliable D call. CDR3 length equals 12 residues. V was trimmed by 2 bases and J by 10 bases, leaving 14 bases between them. The germline V gene has CDR1 GTSNPN and CDR2 SVGIG (reference sequence). Written as DNA, the CDR3 is TGTGCCTGGAGTTGGGGAGTGTCATCAGCTTTCTTT. Encoded protein: CAWSWGVSSAFF.

This chain connects TRBV30 to TRBJ1-2, with 10 positions matching TRBD1. This CDR3 comprises 17 residues. Trimming removed 2 bases from V and 8 bases from J; junction bases left unmatched: 17. The germline gives CDR1 GTSNPN, CDR2 SVGIG (reference sequence). CDR3 residues: CAWSHDNTGQGNSGYTF. The CDR3, as DNA: TGTGCCTGGAGTCACGACAACACGGGACAGGGGAATAGCGGCTACACCTTC.

The rearrangement joins TRBV6-6 to TRBJ1-2, with D possibly TRBD1 on 6 matching bases. CDR1 is MNHNY and CDR2 is SVGAGI in the germline V gene (reference sequence). Trimming stripped 5 bases from V and 4 bases from J, with 8 bases between. The CDR3 has 12 residues. CDR3 sequence: CASSDRFYGYTF. CDR3 coding DNA: TGTGCCAGCAGTGACAGGTTCTATGGCTACACCTTC.

The V gene is TRBV5-5, the J gene TRBJ1-2; D ambiguous. This CDR3 comprises 17 residues. The V gene's germline CDR1 is SGHKS and CDR2 YYEKEE (reference sequence). The V gene lost 0 bases and the J gene lost 6 bases, with 21 bases spanning the gap. CDR3 sequence reads: CASSLGPPRSSFDGYTF. CDR3 nucleotides: TGTGCCAGCAGCTTGGGTCCTCCCAGGAGCTCCTTTGATGGCTACACCTTC.

The chain has TRBV7-2 and TRBJ1-2; D is ambiguous. CDR3 length: 14 residues. The V end was cut by 8 bases, the J end by 3 bases, with 16 bases between. Germline values: CDR1 SGHTA, CDR2 FQGNSA. Written as DNA, the CDR3 is TGTGCCAGCTGTCCTTCAACGGCGTACTATGGCTACACCTTC. Residues: CASCPSTAYYGYTF.

This rearrangement joins TRBV5-1 to TRBJ2-1; D not resolved. V was cut by 4 bases and J by 9 bases, with 11 bases left in between. Germline assignment: CDR1 SGHRS and CDR2 YFSETQ. The CDR3 is 12 amino acids. Written as DNA, the CDR3 is TGCGCCAGCAGCCAAGCTCTCGCTGAGCAGTTCTTC. Translating it yields CASSQALAEQFF.

The chain links TRBV6-5 to TRBJ2-7; TRBD1 aligns across 7 bases. The CDR3 contains 12 residues. The germline V gene has CDR1 MNHEY and CDR2 SVGAGI. Trimming removed 10 bases from V and 3 bases from J; junction bases left unmatched: 6. CDR3 protein: CATRDSFYEQYF. CDR3 bases: TGTGCCACCAGGGACAGCTTCTACGAGCAGTACTTC.

The V call is TRBV30, the J call TRBJ2-1; D unresolved. The CDR3 consists of 11 residues. V was clipped by 0 bases and J by 10 bases, with 7 bases between them. Germline CDR1 GTSNPN, CDR2 SVGIG (reference sequence). CDR3 sequence: CAWSVNLEQFF. In nucleotides, the CDR3 is TGTGCCTGGAGTGTAAACCTAGAGCAGTTCTTC.

The chain links TRBV4-1 to TRBJ2-7; D gene uncertain. The CDR3 is made up of 16 amino acids. V was pared by 1 base and J by 3 bases, with 16 bases between. Germline CDR1 and CDR2: MGHRA and YSYEKL. DNA of the CDR3: TGCGCCAGCAGCCAAGTAACCGAGTACGGAGACTACGAGCAGTACTTC. Its protein is CASSQVTEYGDYEQYF.

The gene calls are TRBV15 and TRBJ2-7; 7 bases map to TRBD2. The germline gives CDR1 LNHNV, CDR2 YYDKDF (reference sequence). The CDR3 runs 17 residues. The V segment lost 1 base and the J segment 2 bases; nucleotides outside the gene matches: 11. CDR3 sequence reads: CATSRGGEGVFPYEQYF. DNA for the CDR3: TGTGCCACCAGCAGAGGGGGGGAGGGAGTTTTTCCCTACGAGCAGTACTTC.